The clone carrying this T cell receptor (beta chain) was counted many times. The antigen remains unidentified. The source of the sample is a study of T cells after posttransplantation cyclophosphamide. Trimming took 3 bases from V and 0 from J, leaving 12 bases between them. The CDR3 runs to 15 residues. Per germline, CDR1 LNHDA and CDR2 SQIVND (reference sequence). Study-level points and caveats: Recipient CMV seropositivity and CMV reactivation strongly tracked TRB clonality. Later post-transplant blood repertoires were often dominated by donor CD8+ memory clones.

Sequencing was performed with immunoSEQ multiplex PCR; in TCRdb, only in-frame clones are kept and a portion is missing. Recorded here are around 34,000 clones, none singletons. This chain links TRBV19 with TRBJ2-7; D is perhaps TRBD2 (5 bases). The TCR was taken from a woman in her forties or fifties in good health and a related stem cell transplant donor. The sample consisted of PBMCs. In DNA, the CDR3 is TGTGCCAGTAGTATTGGTAGCGCGGACTCCTACGAGCAGTACTTC. It is translated as CASSIGSADSYEQYF. The full variable domain, rest sourced from reference TRBV19 and TRBJ2-7, is DGGITQSPKYLFRKEGQNVTLSCEQNLNHDAMYWYRQDPGQGLRLIYYSQIVNDFQKGDIAEGYSVSREKKESFPLTVTSAQKNPTAFYLCASSIGSADSYEQYFGPGTRLTVT.